The table lists the clone carrying this T cell receptor (beta chain) with many counts. These data belong to a study of neurological immune-mediated disorders. MiXCR, run by TCRdb on the 5' RACE reads, gives a single entry per CDR3 protein. The sample yields over 45,000 distinct CDR3 sequences, more than 3% seen once. What was sequenced was CD4+ T cells from blood. The receptor comes from a woman between 40 and 55 years old with multiple sclerosis.

CDR3 coding DNA: TGCAGTGCTAGAATAGGGGCGAGCTATGGCTACACCTTC. Amino acid sequence: CSARIGASYGYTF. The rearrangement uses TRBV20-1 and TRBJ1-2, with a weak D call TRBD1 (5 bases). CDR1 and CDR2 (germline): DFQATT, SNEGSKA (reference sequence). V lost 2 bases and J 4 bases, leaving 11 bases between the germline ends. The CDR3 is 13 amino acids.